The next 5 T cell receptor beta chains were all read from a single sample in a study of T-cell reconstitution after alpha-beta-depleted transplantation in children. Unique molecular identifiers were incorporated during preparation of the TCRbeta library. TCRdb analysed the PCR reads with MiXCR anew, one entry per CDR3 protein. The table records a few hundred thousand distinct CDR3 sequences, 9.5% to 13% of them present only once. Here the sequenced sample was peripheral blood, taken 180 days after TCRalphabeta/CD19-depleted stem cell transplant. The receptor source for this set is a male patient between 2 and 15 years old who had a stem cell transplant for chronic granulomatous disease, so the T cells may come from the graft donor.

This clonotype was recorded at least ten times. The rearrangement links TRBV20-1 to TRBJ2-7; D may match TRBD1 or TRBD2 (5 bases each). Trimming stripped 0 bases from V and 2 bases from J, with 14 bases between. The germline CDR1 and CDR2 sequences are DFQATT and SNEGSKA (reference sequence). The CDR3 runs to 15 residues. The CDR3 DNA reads TGCAGTGCTAGAGATCAGTTGGGGGTAACCTACGAGCAGTACTTC. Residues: CSARDQLGVTYEQYF.

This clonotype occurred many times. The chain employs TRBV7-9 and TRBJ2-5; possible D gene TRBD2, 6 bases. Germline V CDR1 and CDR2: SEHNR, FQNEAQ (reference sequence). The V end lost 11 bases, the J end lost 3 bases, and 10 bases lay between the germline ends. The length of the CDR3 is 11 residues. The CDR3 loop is CASRLEETQYF. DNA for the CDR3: TGTGCCTCTAGACTAGAAGAGACCCAGTACTTC.

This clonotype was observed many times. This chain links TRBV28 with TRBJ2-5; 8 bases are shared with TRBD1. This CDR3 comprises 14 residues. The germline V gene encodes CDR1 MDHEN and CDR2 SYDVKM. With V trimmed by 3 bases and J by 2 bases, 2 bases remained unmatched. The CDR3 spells CASSFRDRQETQYF. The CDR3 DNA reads TGTGCCAGCAGTTTTCGGGACAGGCAAGAGACCCAGTACTTC.

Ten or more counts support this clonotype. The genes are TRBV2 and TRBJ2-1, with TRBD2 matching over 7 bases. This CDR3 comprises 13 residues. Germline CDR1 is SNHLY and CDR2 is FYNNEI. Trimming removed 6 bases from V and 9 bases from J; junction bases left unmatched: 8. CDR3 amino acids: CASRENIAGEQFF. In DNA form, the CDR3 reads TGTGCCAGCAGGGAGAATATAGCGGGTGAGCAGTTCTTC.

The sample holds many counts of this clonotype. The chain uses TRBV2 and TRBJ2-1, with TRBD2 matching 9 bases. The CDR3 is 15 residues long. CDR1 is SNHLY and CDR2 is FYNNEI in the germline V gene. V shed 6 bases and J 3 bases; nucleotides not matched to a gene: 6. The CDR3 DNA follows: TGTGCCAGCAGCCCGACTAGCGGTTACTACAATGAGCAGTTCTTC. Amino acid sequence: CASSPTSGYYNEQFF. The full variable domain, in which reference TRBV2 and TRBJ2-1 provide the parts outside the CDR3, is EPEVTQTPSHQVTQMGQEVILRCVPISNHLYFYWYRQILGQKVEFLVSFYNNEISEKSEIFDDQFSVERPDGSNFTLKIRSTKLEDSAMYFCASSPTSGYYNEQFFGPGTRLTVL.